This T cell receptor beta chain was retrieved from a study of cytomegalovirus exposure and HLA in healthy donors. The overall study: Unique TCR beta sequences numbering about 100 million came from some 200 million T cells in an earlier analysis.

The study ran its PCR with 60 Vbeta and 13 Jbeta primers. TCRdb keeps only in-frame clones here, not all; method: immunoSEQ multiplex PCR. This sample has 140,000 to 150,000 clones, with around 9.7% found just once. The junction had 4 bases not matched to a gene; V was cut back by 1 base and J by 3 bases. The CDR3 contains 15 residues. Germline CDR1 is SGHNT and CDR2 is YYREEE (reference sequence). Input material: PBMCs. The receptor's source is a man between 45 and 60 years old in good health and CMV-seronegative. The chain is built from TRBV5-4 and TRBJ2-7; 10 nucleotides align to TRBD1. The CDR3 is CASSLTGTGDYEQYF. DNA of the CDR3: TGTGCCAGCAGCTTGACCGGGACAGGGGACTACGAGCAGTACTTC.